This T cell receptor (beta chain) was sequenced during a study of spatial heterogeneity in lung cancer. Study-wide background: There were consistently more beta-chain sequences detected than alpha-chain sequences.

Study-level points and caveats: Follow-up blood showed ubiquitous expanded tumor TCRs less than blood at resection did.

One entry per CDR3 protein, called by TCRdb with MiXCR from the 5' RACE reads. The top ten clones hold roughly 40% of a sample with about 45,000 distinct CDR3 sequences, about an eighth of them seen once. Time point specified: sample taken at primary tumor resection. Sequencing covered unsorted whole RNA taken from tumor, nontumor lung or frozen PBMC. Donation came from some 73 patients with untreated early-stage non-small cell lung cancer. This clonotype was seen at least ten times. Its specificity is unknown. The input for sequencing was PBMCs, taken at surgery. The receptor comes from a female donor with early-stage non-small cell lung cancer.

The CDR3 loop reads CSAPTSGGRGAPKETQYF. The DNA for the CDR3 is TGCAGTGCCCCGACTAGCGGGGGGCGAGGGGCCCCTAAAGAGACCCAGTACTTC. This chain joins TRBV20-1 and TRBJ2-5, with 13 nucleotides matching TRBD2. Germline lookup yields CDR1 DFQATT and CDR2 SNEGSKA (reference sequence). V gave up 6 bases and J gave up 3 bases; unmatched junction bases: 16. The CDR3 is 18 residues long.